One sample yielded the 4 T cell receptor beta chains listed below, sequenced in a study of blood T cell repertoires in COVID-19. Data came from immunoSEQ multiplex PCR; TCRdb stores just in-frame clones and leaves some out. The table records 100,000 to 150,000 clones, roughly 92% of them present only once. Specimen: peripheral blood. The receptors originated from a man aged 50 or older with COVID-19, enrolled during active disease.

This chain joins TRBV6-5 and TRBJ2-3; no reliable D call. Germline V gene lookup returns CDR1 MNHEY and CDR2 SVGAGI. Trimming removed 5 bases from V and 6 bases from J, with 12 bases in between. CDR3 length: 13 residues. The CDR3 spells CASSPQSPDTQYF. CDR3 bases: TGTGCCAGCAGTCCACAGTCCCCCGATACGCAGTATTTT.

J is TRBJ1-1 and V is TRBV5-8; 7 bases match TRBD1. Trimming took 4 bases from V and 4 from J; bases not matched to a gene: 1. This CDR3 spans 12 amino acids. Germline CDR1 and CDR2: SGHTS and YDEGEE. The CDR3 DNA reads as TGTGCCAGCAGCCCAGGGGGCACTGAAGCTTTCTTT. This gives the protein CASSPGGTEAFF.

The rearrangement links TRBV5-1 to TRBJ1-1, with D tentatively TRBD1 (5 bases). This CDR3 has 16 amino acids. V was trimmed by 3 bases and J by 1 base, leaving 16 bases between them. The germline gives CDR1 SGHRS, CDR2 YFSETQ. CDR3 bases: TGCGCCAGCAGCTGGGGGAGGGTGGGGAGGAACACTGAAGCTTTCTTT. Protein product: CASSWGRVGRNTEAFF.

The chain employs TRBV9 and TRBJ2-4; TRBD1 matches at 9 bases. The CDR3 has 15 amino acids. V was pared by 1 base and J by 6 bases, with 5 bases of the junction left unmatched. Germline V gene data show CDR1 as SGDLS and CDR2 as YYNGEE. Here the CDR3 reads CASSVSGGQGNIQYF. CDR3 nucleotides: TGTGCCAGCAGCGTATCAGGGGGACAGGGAAACATTCAGTACTTC.